This TCR beta chain appears in the sequencing data of a study of T cell repertoires in cytomegalovirus infection (dated by TCRdb to between 2018 and 2021). With respect to the entire study: Alongside well-studied HLA-B-restricted epitopes, the peptide stimulations were aimed at recently identified HLA-C-restricted CMV epitopes, whose presentation resists viral immunomodulation. Donor HLA type was relevant to the analysis, as public TCR beta signatures indicated carriage of CMV infection together with the matching HLA type.

This clonotype was counted only a few times. The specificity of this receptor is unknown. The sample holds no much larger clone one base away, and base qualities are not on file. TCRdb lists the instrument as Illumina HiSeq 1500. Using fastp trimming at Q25 and MiXCR clonotype assembly, TCRdb reanalyzed the public sequencing data and kept in-frame beta chains. CDR3 protein duplicates are merged, each entry listing the most common genes and DNA. In this sample the table shows fewer than 200,000 distinct CDR3 sequences, roughly 20% of which occur a single time. The ten most abundant clones make up 20% to 30% of the sample. What the treatment or condition label conveys for this sample: in vitro stimulation with specific CMV peptide epitopes to enrich CMV-specific T cells. CDR1 and CDR2, per the germline V gene, are MGHRA and YSYEKL. Taken from cysteine to phenylalanine, the CDR3 has 16 residues. Only CDR3 DNA remains: 48 bases, in frame from the first base. The junction carries 16 bases between V and J, which are trimmed by 2 bases and 3 bases respectively.

The research as a whole found: In the ex vivo response, HLA-C-restricted CMV-specific TCR beta clonotypes were dominant, and in two of eight donors the single most frequent clonotype came from this HLA-C-restricted group. Cumulative frequency of public TCR beta family members discriminated carriers of CMV infection plus the relevant HLA type in this cohort and an independent 352-donor cohort.

This specimen consisted of CD8+ T cells from cultured PBMCs, obtained from culture after CMV antigen stimulation. The sequence is built from TRBV4-1 and TRBJ1-1; TRBD1 is possibly the D segment (5 matching bases). This sequence was found in a human donor in good health (CMV status not recorded). Some clones in this sample may be carry-over from other donors' samples. DNA sequence: TGCGCCAGCAGCCAATCGGGGGGGGTCGGGGACACTGAAGCTTTCTTT. It specifies CASSQSGGVGDTEAFF.